The source of this T cell receptor (beta chain) is a study of blood T cell repertoires in COVID-19. Study summary: The United States, Italy and Spain supplied acute and convalescent COVID-19 samples.

Original processing methods: Amplification of reference gene primers was used by the study to estimate nucleated cell counts. The repertoire was sequenced with immunoSEQ multiplex PCR; TCRdb's copy has only in-frame clones and lacks some. That table furnishes V, J and clone size, whereas the DNA furnished D and trimming. Counted here are 100,000 or so clones, 85% to 95% occurring once; the ten biggest clones make up around 4%. The germline V and J ends were trimmed by 4 bases and 4 bases, with 23 bases remaining between them. Germline V gene lookup returns CDR1 SGHNT and CDR2 YYREEE (reference sequence). The CDR3 length is 18 residues.

What was sequenced was peripheral blood. The receptor comes from a woman between 50 and 59 years old in a cohort sampled during active COVID-19. This rearrangement joins TRBV5-4 to TRBJ2-2; tentatively, D is TRBD2 (5 bases). CDR3 sequence (DNA): TGTGCCAGCAGCCTCCCTAAGACTGGGAGCGTTATCACCGGGGAGCTGTTTTTT. Its translation is CASSLPKTGSVITGELFF.